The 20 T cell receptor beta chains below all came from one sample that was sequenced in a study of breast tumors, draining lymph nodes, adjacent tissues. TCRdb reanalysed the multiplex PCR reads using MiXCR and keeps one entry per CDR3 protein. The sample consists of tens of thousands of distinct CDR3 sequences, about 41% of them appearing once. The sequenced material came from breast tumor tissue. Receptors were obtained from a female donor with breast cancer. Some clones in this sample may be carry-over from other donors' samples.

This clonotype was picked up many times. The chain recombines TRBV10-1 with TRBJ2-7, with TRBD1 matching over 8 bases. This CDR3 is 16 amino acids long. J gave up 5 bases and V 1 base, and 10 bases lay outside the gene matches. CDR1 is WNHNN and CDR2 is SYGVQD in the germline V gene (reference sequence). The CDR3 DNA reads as TGCGCCAGCAGTGAGTTTCGGGCAGGGGGCCGGAACGAGCAGTACTTC. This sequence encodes CASSEFRAGGRNEQYF.

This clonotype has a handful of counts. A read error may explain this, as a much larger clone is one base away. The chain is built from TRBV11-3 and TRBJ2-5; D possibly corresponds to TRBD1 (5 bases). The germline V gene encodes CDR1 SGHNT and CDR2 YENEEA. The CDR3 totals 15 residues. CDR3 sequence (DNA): TGTGCCAGCAGCAGTTGGACAAAATTCCAAGAGACCCATTACTTC. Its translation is CASSSWTKFQETHYF.

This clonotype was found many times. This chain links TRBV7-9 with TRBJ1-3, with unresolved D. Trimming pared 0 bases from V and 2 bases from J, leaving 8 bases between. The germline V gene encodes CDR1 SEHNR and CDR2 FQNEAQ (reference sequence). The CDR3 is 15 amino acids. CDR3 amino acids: CASSLATLAGNTIYF. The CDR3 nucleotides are TGTGCCAGCAGCTTAGCTACCTTGGCTGGAAACACCATATATTTT.

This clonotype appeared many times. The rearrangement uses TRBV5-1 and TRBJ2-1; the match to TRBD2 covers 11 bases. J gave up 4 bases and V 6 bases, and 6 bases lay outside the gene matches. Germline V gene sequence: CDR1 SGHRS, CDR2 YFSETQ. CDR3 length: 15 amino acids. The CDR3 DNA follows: TGCGCCAGCAAGGCGACTAGCGGGATATACAATGAGCAGTTCTTC. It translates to CASKATSGIYNEQFF. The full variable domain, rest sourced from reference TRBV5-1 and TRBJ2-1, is KAGVTQTPRYLIKTRGQQVTLSCSPISGHRSVSWYQQTPGQGLQFLFEYFSETQRNKGNFPGRFSGRQFSNSRSEMNVSTLELGDSALYLCASKATSGIYNEQFFGPGTRLTVL.

The CDR3 coding sequence is TGTGCCAGCAGCCAATCTCTGTCAGGGAGGGATGAGCAGTTCTTC. Protein product: CASSQSLSGRDEQFF. The chain employs TRBV16 and TRBJ2-1; TRBD2 agrees at 7 bases. From germline, CDR1 is KGHSY and CDR2 FQNENV. The CDR3 runs 15 residues. The J segment lost 8 bases and the V segment lost 0 bases, leaving 7 bases of the junction unmatched.

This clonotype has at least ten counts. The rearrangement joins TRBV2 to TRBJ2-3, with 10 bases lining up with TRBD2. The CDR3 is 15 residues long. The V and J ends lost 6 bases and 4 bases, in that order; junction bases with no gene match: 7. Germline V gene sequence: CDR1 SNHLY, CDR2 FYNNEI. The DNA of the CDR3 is TGTGCCAGCAGAAGGACTAGCGGTACGGCAGATACGCAGTATTTT. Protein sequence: CASRRTSGTADTQYF. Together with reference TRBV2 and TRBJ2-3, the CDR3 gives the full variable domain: EPEVTQTPSHQVTQMGQEVILRCVPISNHLYFYWYRQILGQKVEFLVSFYNNEISEKSEIFDDQFSVERPDGSNFTLKIRSTKLEDSAMYFCASRRTSGTADTQYFGPGTRLTVL.

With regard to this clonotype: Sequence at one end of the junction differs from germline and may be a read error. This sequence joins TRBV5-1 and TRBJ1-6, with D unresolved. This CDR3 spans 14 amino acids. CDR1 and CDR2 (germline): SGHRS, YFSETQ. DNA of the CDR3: TGCGCCAGCAGCTTCGACATAACTAATTCCCCCCTCCACTTT. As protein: CASSFDITNSPLHF.

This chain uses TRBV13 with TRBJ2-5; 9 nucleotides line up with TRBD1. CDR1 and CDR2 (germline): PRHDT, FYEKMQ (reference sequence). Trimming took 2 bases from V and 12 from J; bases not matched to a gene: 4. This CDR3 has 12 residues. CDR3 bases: TGTGCCAGCAGCTTATCGGACAGGGGAAAGTACTTC. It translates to CASSLSDRGKYF. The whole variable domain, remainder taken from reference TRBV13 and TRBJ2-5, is AAGVIQSPRHLIKEKRETATLKCYPIPRHDTVYWYQQGPGQDPQFLISFYEKMQSDKGSIPDRFSAQQFSDYHSELNMSSLELGDSALYFCASSLSDRGKYFGPGTRLLVL.

DNA of the CDR3: TGCAGTGCAACTAGCGGGGGCACAGATACGCAGTATTTT. Its translation is CSATSGGTDTQYF. V and J are TRBV20-1 and TRBJ2-3, with 10 positions matching TRBD2. V lost 6 bases and J lost 1; bases outside the gene matches: 1. The CDR3 contains 13 residues. Germline CDR1 is DFQATT and CDR2 is SNEGSKA (reference sequence).

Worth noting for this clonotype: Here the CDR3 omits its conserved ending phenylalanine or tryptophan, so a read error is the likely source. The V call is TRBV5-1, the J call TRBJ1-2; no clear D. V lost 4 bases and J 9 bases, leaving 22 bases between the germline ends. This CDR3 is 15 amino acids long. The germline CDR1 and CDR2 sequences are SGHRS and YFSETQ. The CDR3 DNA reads TGCGCCAGCAGCGAAAACCTCCGGGCTGGCAAGAGCTACACCATC. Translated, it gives CASSENLRAGKSYTI.

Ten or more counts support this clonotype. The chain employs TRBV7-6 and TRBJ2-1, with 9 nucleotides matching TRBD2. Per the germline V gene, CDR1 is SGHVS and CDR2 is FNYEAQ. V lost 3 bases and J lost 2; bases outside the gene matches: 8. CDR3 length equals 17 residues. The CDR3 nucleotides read TGTGCCAGCAGCTTGGTTAGCGGGGGCAGGGCCTACAATGAGCAGTTCTTC. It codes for CASSLVSGGRAYNEQFF.

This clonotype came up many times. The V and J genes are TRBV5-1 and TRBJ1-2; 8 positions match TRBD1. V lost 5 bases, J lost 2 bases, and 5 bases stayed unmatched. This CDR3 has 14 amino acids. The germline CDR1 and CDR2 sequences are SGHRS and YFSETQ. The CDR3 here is CASRLQGGNYGYTF. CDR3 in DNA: TGCGCCAGCAGGTTACAGGGGGGCAACTATGGCTACACCTTC.

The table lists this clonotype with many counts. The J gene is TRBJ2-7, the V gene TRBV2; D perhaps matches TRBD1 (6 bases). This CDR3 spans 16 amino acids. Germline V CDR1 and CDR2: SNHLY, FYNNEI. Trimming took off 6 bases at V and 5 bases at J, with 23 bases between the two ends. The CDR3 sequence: CASRTRPDSPFHEQYF. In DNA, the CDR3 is TGTGCCAGCAGGACCCGGCCGGACAGCCCTTTTCACGAGCAGTACTTC.

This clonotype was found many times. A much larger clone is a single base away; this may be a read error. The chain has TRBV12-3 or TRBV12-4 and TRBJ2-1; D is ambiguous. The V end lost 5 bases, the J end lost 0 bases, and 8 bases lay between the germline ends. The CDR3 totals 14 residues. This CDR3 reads CASSNGGSYNEQFF. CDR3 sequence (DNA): TGTGCCAGCAGTAACGGTGGCTCCTACAATGAGCAGTTCTTC.

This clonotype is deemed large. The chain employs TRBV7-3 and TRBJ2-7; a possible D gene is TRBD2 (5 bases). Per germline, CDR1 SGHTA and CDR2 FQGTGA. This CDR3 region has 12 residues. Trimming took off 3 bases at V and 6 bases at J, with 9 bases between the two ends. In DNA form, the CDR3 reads TGTGCCAGCAGCTTCCCAGGAGGCGAGCAGTACTTC. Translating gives CASSFPGGEQYF.

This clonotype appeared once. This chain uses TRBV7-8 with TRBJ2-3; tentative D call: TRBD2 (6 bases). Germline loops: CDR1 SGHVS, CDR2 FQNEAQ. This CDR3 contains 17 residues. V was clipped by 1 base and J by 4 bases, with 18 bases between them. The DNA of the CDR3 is TGTGCCAGCAGCTTAGAATTCCCGGGACTCAAACCAGATACGCAGTATTTT. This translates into CASSLEFPGLKPDTQYF.

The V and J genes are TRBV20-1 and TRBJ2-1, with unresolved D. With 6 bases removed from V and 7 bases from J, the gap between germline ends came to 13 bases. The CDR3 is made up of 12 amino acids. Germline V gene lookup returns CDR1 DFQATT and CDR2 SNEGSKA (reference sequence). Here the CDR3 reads CSAPWVANEQFF. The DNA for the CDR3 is TGCAGTGCCCCATGGGTGGCAAATGAGCAGTTCTTC.

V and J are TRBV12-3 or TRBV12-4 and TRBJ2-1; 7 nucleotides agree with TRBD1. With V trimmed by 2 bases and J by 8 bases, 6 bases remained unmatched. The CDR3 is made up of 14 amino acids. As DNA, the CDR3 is TGTGCCAGCAGTTTAAGGGGGCAGGTCGATGAGCAGTTCTTC. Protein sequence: CASSLRGQVDEQFF.

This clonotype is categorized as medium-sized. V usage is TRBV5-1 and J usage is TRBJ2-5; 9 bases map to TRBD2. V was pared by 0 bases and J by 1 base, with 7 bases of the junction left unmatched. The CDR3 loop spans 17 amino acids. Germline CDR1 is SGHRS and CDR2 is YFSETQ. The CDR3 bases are TGCGCCAGCAGCTTGGCCGTTCTAGCGGGGCTCCAAGAGACCCAGTACTTC. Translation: CASSLAVLAGLQETQYF.

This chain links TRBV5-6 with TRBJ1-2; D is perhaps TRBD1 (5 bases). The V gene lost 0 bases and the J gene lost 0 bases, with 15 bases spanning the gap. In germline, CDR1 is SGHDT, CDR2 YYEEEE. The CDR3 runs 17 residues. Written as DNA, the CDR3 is TGTGCCAGCAGCTTGGCCGGGACGGGGAGCACTAACTATGGCTACACCTTC. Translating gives CASSLAGTGSTNYGYTF.